This T cell receptor delta chain came from a study of Vδ1+ human thymocytes (dated by TCRdb to 2016 to 2018). Regarding the research as a whole: The study characterised mRNA-level TRG and TRD CDR3 repertoires of highly purified Vdelta1+ thymocytes from young children as a data resource. Validation of the multiplex-based CDR3 amplicon strategy against 5'RACE-based CDR3 amplicon generation methods had been performed previously. Study-wide conclusions, independent of this receptor: Although sort purity was high, approximately 20% of thymic TRD sequences were Vdelta2 (with a few Vdelta3), in contrast to the peripheral blood Vdelta1+ controls. Because no clustering by age or sex was observed, donors were not stratified by these variables in the analyses. The use of highly purified populations and single-cell validation was advised by the authors, since misinterpretation of bulk repertoire data could be caused by unexpected Vdelta2 sequences. Thymic TRG and TRD repertoires appeared highly polyclonal with Gaussian CDR3 length distributions, unlike oligoclonal peripheral blood repertoires. Donors shared many TRG clonotypes (up to about 6.9x10^3), but TRD repertoires were essentially private, with at most 130 shared.

Thymic samples were depleted of alphabeta T cells, then CD3+ TCRVdelta1+ TCRVdelta2- thymocytes were FACS-sorted. The purity of the sorted Vdelta1+ thymocytes fell between about 97% and 99.6%. The thymic specimens were obtained from 8 paediatric patients who were undergoing corrective cardiac surgery and ranged in age from about 5 days to 16 months. Thymic tissue was dispersed, and mononuclear cells were isolated on a Histopaque-1077 density gradient. The staining antibodies were anti-TCRVdelta1 clone TS8.2, anti-TCRVdelta2 clone B6, anti-CD3 clone HIT3a and anti-TCRalphabeta clone IP26. RNA was isolated using the RNeasy mini kit, and reverse transcription was performed with Superscript III. CDR3 amplicons were generated by multiplex PCR with pooled V-gene forward primers and a constant-region reverse primer carrying Illumina adaptor overhangs. After gel purification, the amplicons were indexed with Nextera index primers over eight extra PCR cycles and then purified using AMPure XP beads. Sequencing of the libraries was done on an Illumina MiSeq using paired-end 250 bp reads, dual indexing and an approximately 19% PhiX spike-in. As for how the authors treated the data: FastQC was used to quality check the reads, while ea-utils fastq-join merged the TRG read pairs. IMGT/HighV-QUEST was used to annotate sequences, retaining only productive sequences with an unambiguous V-gene assignment, and each clonotype was defined by an identical CDR3 sequence. For downstream analysis, the tools were VDJtools 1.1.1, tcR 2.2.3, Treemap and vegan Shannon diversity in R 3.4.4. TCRdb recomputed clones from the public reads with CATT; identical DNA rows were then combined. What appears here as the V and J calls and clone size reflects TCRdb's work, not the paper's. The table for this sample lists around 26,000 delta-chain clones; roughly 29% of them were counted only once. 1.6% of the sample is held by the ten biggest clonotypes.

As to this clone: Its antigen is currently not known. No quality values exist for individual bases; no much larger clone is one base distant.

From V the trimming removes 0 bases and from J it removes 4 bases, while the gene matches leave 25 bases of the junction unaccounted for. The CDR3 covers 23 residues, taking in both the cysteine and the phenylalanine. Solely the CDR3 DNA is kept, with 69 bases framed from the first base. CDR1 TSWWSYY and CDR2 QGS were looked up in the germline V gene. The sample comprised Vdelta1+ gamma-delta thymocytes from the thymus. The cell subset or site label on this specimen signifies: FACS-sorted CD3+ TCRalphabeta- TCRVdelta1+ TCRVdelta2- thymocytes. The chain is made from TRDV1 and TRDJ1; TRDD3 fits 11 bases in the junction. This clonotype was obtained from a boy younger than two who had congenital heart surgery. The encoded CDR3 is CALGELGRGPSYWGITDDDKLIF. The bases read TGTGCTCTTGGGGAACTCGGCCGTGGGCCTTCCTACTGGGGGATAACGGACGACGATAAACTCATCTTT.